These 16 T cell receptor beta chains originate from one sample sequenced in a study of CD8 T cells in Susac syndrome. A quantity of about 0.5 to 1 ug RNA underwent reverse transcription using random hexamers. One entry per CDR3 protein results from TCRdb running MiXCR on the immunoSEQ multiplex PCR reads. The data hold some 200,000 distinct CDR3 sequences, with approximately 95% observed a single time. Sequences were obtained from CD4+ T cells from PBMCs. Receptor source: a human donor with Susac syndrome.

V gene TRBV29-1 combines with J gene TRBJ2-2; possible D gene TRBD1, 6 bases. The CDR3 length is 18 residues. Germline V CDR1 and CDR2: SQVTM, ANQGSEA. The ends were cut back, 6 bases at V and 5 bases at J, with 28 bases in the middle. CDR3 in DNA: TGCAGCGTCACACAAGAAAGGGCAGGGGTGAAGGGAACCGGGGAGCTGTTTTTT. The encoded protein is CSVTQERAGVKGTGELFF.

The chain couples TRBV4-3 to TRBJ2-1, with 10 bases fitting TRBD2. The junction had 11 bases not matched to a gene; V was cut back by 0 bases and J by 0 bases. The CDR3 totals 20 residues. CDR1 is LGHNA and CDR2 is YSLEER in the germline V gene. The CDR3 sequence is CASSQDPLAGAQSSYNEQFF. CDR3 nucleotides: TGCGCCAGCAGCCAAGATCCCCTAGCGGGGGCCCAGAGCTCCTACAATGAGCAGTTCTTC.

The rearrangement joins TRBV20-1 to TRBJ2-7, with D perhaps given as TRBD1 or TRBD2 (5 bases each). The CDR3 runs 15 residues. From germline, CDR1 is DFQATT and CDR2 SNEGSKA (reference sequence). V gave up 2 bases and J gave up 0 bases, with 14 bases separating them. CDR3 loop: CSARLSGLVSYEQYF. For the CDR3, the DNA is TGCAGTGCTAGATTATCGGGGCTGGTCTCCTACGAGCAGTACTTC.

The chain is built from TRBV29-1 and TRBJ1-2, with 11 nucleotides matching TRBD1. V lost 0 bases and J lost 11; bases outside the gene matches: 5. The CDR3 length is 13 residues. The germline V gene has CDR1 SQVTM and CDR2 ANQGSEA. Here the CDR3 DNA reads TGCAGCGTTGAAGAGGGGACAGGGGGTGGATACACCTTC. It is translated as CSVEEGTGGGYTF. The complete variable domain, with remaining parts taken from reference TRBV29-1 and TRBJ1-2, reads SAVISQKPSRDICQRGTSLTIQCQVDSQVTMMFWYRQQPGQSLTLIATANQGSEATYESGFVIDKFPISRPNLTFSTLTVSNMSPEDSSIYLCSVEEGTGGGYTFGSGTRLTVV.

The V gene is TRBV5-4, the J gene TRBJ2-2, with D perhaps being TRBD1 or TRBD2 (6 bases each). The CDR3 contains 13 residues. The V and J ends lost 10 bases and 4 bases respectively, with 14 bases between them. Germline CDR1 and CDR2: SGHNT and YYREEE (reference sequence). CDR3 loop: CAAQGLLTGELFF. In nucleotides, the CDR3 is TGTGCCGCACAGGGACTCCTCACCGGGGAGCTGTTTTTT.

The chain links TRBV28 to TRBJ2-1, with 9 bases fitting TRBD1. J lost 7 bases, V lost 7 bases, and 11 bases had no gene match. Germline V lookup: CDR1 MDHEN, CDR2 SYDVKM. CDR3 length equals 15 residues. The CDR3, as DNA: TGTGCCAGCATCAAAGGAGGGACAGGGTGGAATGAGCAGTTCTTC. Protein product: CASIKGGTGWNEQFF.

The sample holds one count of this clonotype. This chain joins TRBV9 and TRBJ1-2, with D hard to call. CDR1 and CDR2 (germline): SGDLS, YYNGEE. V lost 0 bases and J 8 bases, leaving 11 bases between the germline ends. The CDR3 is 13 amino acids. Here the CDR3 reads CASSVASSDGYTF. CDR3 nucleotides: TGTGCCAGCAGCGTAGCTAGTTCGGACGGCTACACCTTC.

V gene TRBV20-1 combines with J gene TRBJ2-7, with TRBD2 matching 8 bases. Germline assignment: CDR1 DFQATT and CDR2 SNEGSKA (reference sequence). The V segment lost 3 bases and the J segment 1 base; nucleotides outside the gene matches: 8. The CDR3 spans 15 residues. CDR3 bases: TGCAGTGCTAGGTCCGTAGCGGGGAGTTCCTACGAGCAGTACTTC. This encodes CSARSVAGSSYEQYF.

This chain links TRBV4-3 with TRBJ2-3, with D possibly being TRBD1 (6 bases). Trimming left V 5 bases short and J 2 bases short, with 14 bases between. The V gene's germline CDR1 is LGHNA and CDR2 YSLEER. The CDR3 consists of 15 residues. CDR3 sequence reads: CASSSGNRDTDTQYF. For the CDR3, the DNA is TGCGCCAGCAGCTCCGGCAACAGGGACACAGATACGCAGTATTTT.

This sequence joins TRBV10-3 and TRBJ2-7, with 7 bases fitting TRBD2. Germline V lookup: CDR1 ENHRY, CDR2 SYGVKD. The CDR3 loop spans 17 amino acids. V shed 4 bases, J shed 0 bases, and the junction held 12 bases outside the gene matches. CDR3 sequence (DNA): TGTGCCATCAGTGGAAGTAGCGGGTCCTGGGGCTCCTACGAGCAGTACTTC. It translates to CAISGSSGSWGSYEQYF.

This rearrangement joins TRBV29-1 to TRBJ2-5, with D tentatively TRBD1 or TRBD2 (6 bases each). Trimming removed 7 bases from V and 9 bases from J, with 18 bases in between. This CDR3 is 12 amino acids long. CDR1 and CDR2 from the germline V gene are SQVTM and ANQGSEA. The CDR3 coding sequence is TGCAGCGCACAACGGGGGCAGATGGCCCAGTACTTC. Translation: CSAQRGQMAQYF.

V and J are TRBV9 and TRBJ1-1; a possible D gene is TRBD1 (6 bases). The CDR3 is 15 amino acids. The germline CDR1 and CDR2 sequences are SGDLS and YYNGEE. Trimming pared 4 bases from V and 0 bases from J, leaving 13 bases between. CDR3: CASSPRTVMNTEAFF. CDR3 bases: TGTGCCAGCAGCCCCCGGACAGTGATGAACACTGAAGCTTTCTTT.

The chain couples TRBV14 to TRBJ2-7; D is undetermined. This CDR3 has 13 amino acids. Per germline, CDR1 SGHDN and CDR2 FVKESK. Trimming shortened V by 2 bases and J by 4 bases, and 9 bases separated the two germline ends. CDR3 sequence: CASSQRRRYEQYF. The CDR3 nucleotides are TGTGCCAGCAGCCAAAGGCGCAGGTACGAGCAGTACTTC. Based on the CDR3 plus reference TRBV14 and TRBJ2-7, the full variable domain is EAGVTQFPSHSVIEKGQTVTLRCDPISGHDNLYWYRRVMGKEIKFLLHFVKESKQDESGMPNNRFLAERTGGTYSTLKVQPAELEDSGVYFCASSQRRRYEQYFGPGTRLTVT.

This chain joins TRBV14 and TRBJ2-2; D remains unclear. The CDR3 length is 13 residues. V was shortened by 4 bases and J by 7 bases, with 10 bases between the two germline ends. Looked up from germline, CDR1 is SGHDN and CDR2 is FVKESK. CDR3 sequence: CASSPNPLGELFF. CDR3 sequence (DNA): TGTGCCAGCAGCCCCAACCCACTCGGGGAGCTGTTTTTT. Based on the CDR3 plus reference TRBV14 and TRBJ2-2, the full variable domain is EAGVTQFPSHSVIEKGQTVTLRCDPISGHDNLYWYRRVMGKEIKFLLHFVKESKQDESGMPNNRFLAERTGGTYSTLKVQPAELEDSGVYFCASSPNPLGELFFGEGSRLTVL.

The gene calls are TRBV7-9 and TRBJ1-6; D gene ambiguous. CDR1 is SEHNR, CDR2 FQNEAQ, per germline (reference sequence). The length of the CDR3 is 16 residues. V was cut by 3 bases and J by 10 bases, with 19 bases left in between. CDR3 sequence reads: CASSLDRSDGRSPLHF. The CDR3 nucleotides read TGTGCCAGCAGCTTGGATAGGTCGGATGGCCGGTCACCCCTCCACTTT.

The CDR3: CASSIEQLYGYTF. The CDR3 coding sequence is TGTGCCAGTAGTATCGAACAGCTCTATGGCTACACCTTC. The rearrangement uses TRBV19 and TRBJ1-2; no firm D call. Germline assignment: CDR1 LNHDA and CDR2 SQIVND (reference sequence). This CDR3 spans 13 amino acids. V lost 3 bases and J 4 bases, leaving 9 bases between the germline ends.